This is a list of T cell receptor beta chains from one sample in a study of glioma-infiltrating T cells. A single record per CDR3 protein comes from TCRdb applying MiXCR to the multiplex PCR reads. This sample has a few hundred thousand distinct CDR3 sequences, with more than 35% found just once. The sample comprised glioma tissue, nonneoplastic brain tissue, or PBMCs (not recorded which). Source of these receptors: a human donor with low-grade glioma or glioblastoma, undergoing nonglioma brain surgery, or in good health (not recorded which). Both conserved end residues are part of each CDR3. Fields, in order: J gene, clone size, CDR3 length, D gene, V gene, CDR3 protein, CDR3 DNA. The D gene is left open where the match is weak. Rows give clone size only sometimes, using once, few, many, or a class for an expanded clone.

>TRBJ2-5|many|12|.|TRBV25-1
CASSEGWQTQYF
TGTGCCAGCAGTGAAGGATGGCAGACCCAGTACTTC
>TRBJ2-7|.|15|TRBD2|TRBV20-1
CSARGLLAGSYEQYF
TGCAGTGCTAGAGGTCTACTAGCGGGTTCCTACGAGCAGTACTTC
>TRBJ2-7|few|14|.|TRBV7-2
CASSLEGYSYEQYF
TGTGCCAGCAGCTTAGAAGGGTACTCCTACGAGCAGTACTTC
>TRBJ1-5|many|14|.|TRBV6-1
CASSPWTPNQPQHF
TGTGCCAGCAGTCCTTGGACTCCTAATCAGCCCCAGCATTTT
>TRBJ2-7|.|16|.|TRBV20-1
CSARSNGIRVTNEQYF
TGCAGTGCTAGATCCAACGGAATCAGGGTTACGAACGAGCAGTACTTC
>TRBJ2-1|many|15|.|TRBV6-5
CASSYSQSSYNEQFF
TGTGCCAGCAGTTACTCCCAGTCCTCCTACAATGAGCAGTTCTTC
>TRBJ2-3|few|17|TRBD1|TRBV7-6
CASSLEPGTGGMNTQYF
TGTGCCAGCAGCTTAGAACCCGGGACAGGGGGTATGAATACGCAGTATTTT
>TRBJ1-5|.|14|TRBD1|TRBV6-1
CATTGDRGNQPQHF
TGTGCCACCACCGGAGACAGGGGCAATCAGCCCCAGCATTTT
>TRBJ1-5|many|13|.|TRBV20-1
CSARVAWNQPQHF
TGCAGTGCTAGAGTTGCGTGGAATCAGCCCCAGCATTTT
>TRBJ1-5|many|15|.|TRBV28
CASSLDSLSNQPQHF
TGTGCCAGCAGTTTAGACAGTCTGAGCAATCAGCCCCAGCATTTT
>TRBJ2-7|few|15|.|TRBV7-2
CASSSDPSGHYEQYF
TGTGCCAGCAGCTCGGACCCCAGCGGGCACTACGAGCAGTACTTC
>TRBJ2-2|.|13|.|TRBV7-3
CASSSLQTGELFF
TGTGCCAGCAGCTCCCTCCAGACCGGGGAGCTGTTTTTT
>TRBJ2-3|many|15|TRBD2|TRBV27
CASSLGTSGTDTQYF
TGTGCCAGCAGTCTCGGGACTAGCGGCACAGATACGCAGTATTTT
>TRBJ2-1|.|16|TRBD2|TRBV4-1
CASSKGLAGAIDEQFF
TGCGCCAGCAGCAAGGGACTAGCGGGGGCTATCGATGAGCAGTTCTTC
>TRBJ1-1|.|13|.|TRBV11-2
CASSHPGGNEAFF
TGTGCCAGCAGCCACCCGGGAGGGAATGAAGCTTTCTTT
>TRBJ1-2|many|12|.|TRBV28
CASSLREYGYTF
TGTGCCAGCAGTCTCAGGGAGTACGGCTACACCTTC
>TRBJ2-1|.|14|.|TRBV7-2
CASSSRDTYNEQFF
TGTGCCAGCAGCTCCCGGGACACGTACAATGAGCAGTTCTTC
>TRBJ1-1|.|14|TRBD1|TRBV28
CASSVTGGNTEAFF
TGTGCCAGCAGTGTTACAGGGGGAAACACTGAAGCTTTCTTT
>TRBJ2-7|.|12|TRBD1|TRBV29-1
CSVGRQGGEQYF
TGCAGCGTAGGCCGACAGGGTGGCGAGCAGTACTTC
>TRBJ1-2|many|14|.|TRBV24-1
CATSDLDSEAGYTF
TGTGCCACCAGTGATTTGGACAGCGAGGCTGGCTACACCTTC
>TRBJ1-1|.|16|.|TRBV14
CASSQDLWTSNTEAFF
TGTGCCAGCAGCCAAGATCTCTGGACATCGAACACTGAAGCTTTCTTT
>TRBJ1-4|once|16|.|TRBV28
CASSYDSLATNEKLFF
TGTGCCAGCAGTTACGACAGTCTTGCAACTAATGAAAAACTGTTTTTT
>TRBJ2-7|.|15|TRBD2|TRBV10-3
CAISGRLAGTYEQYF
TGTGCCATCAGTGGAAGACTAGCGGGGACCTACGAGCAGTACTTC
>TRBJ1-1|.|14|.|TRBV19
CASSIIVLNTEAFF
TGTGCCAGTAGTATTATTGTGTTGAACACTGAAGCTTTCTTT
>TRBJ2-7|.|14|TRBD1|TRBV10-3
CAISRTGVIYEQYF
TGTGCCATCAGCAGGACAGGAGTTATCTACGAGCAGTACTTC
>TRBJ1-5|few|13|.|TRBV4-1
CASSQEGSQPQHF
TGCGCCAGCAGCCAAGAGGGAAGCCAGCCCCAGCATTTT
>TRBJ2-7|few|12|TRBD2|TRBV20-1
CSYTGRGYEQYF
TGCAGTTATACCGGGAGGGGATACGAGCAGTACTTC
>TRBJ1-3|few|15|.|TRBV24-1
CATSPGRGPGNTIYF
TGTGCCACCAGTCCGGGGCGGGGGCCTGGAAACACCATATATTTT
>TRBJ2-5|few|13|TRBD1|TRBV10-3
CAITWDSKETQYF
TGTGCCATCACTTGGGACAGCAAAGAGACCCAGTACTTC
>TRBJ2-7|few|16|TRBD2|TRBV15
CATSRDEASGPYEQYF
TGTGCCACCAGCAGAGATGAGGCTAGCGGGCCCTACGAGCAGTACTTC
>TRBJ1-2|.|16|TRBD1|TRBV7-2
CARSLAGTGTDYGYTF
TGTGCCAGAAGCTTAGCTGGGACAGGGACCGACTATGGCTACACCTTC
>TRBJ1-6|few|16|.|TRBV15
CATSRDPSPGNSPLHF
TGTGCCACCAGCAGAGATCCCTCCCCAGGGAATTCACCCCTCCACTTT
>TRBJ1-6|.|15|.|TRBV28
CASSQLGQYNSPLHF
TGTGCCAGCAGCCAACTAGGACAGTATAATTCACCCCTCCACTTT
>TRBJ1-2|many|16|.|TRBV6-1
CASSYFKGTAEDGYTF
TGTGCCAGCAGTTACTTCAAGGGGACCGCCGAGGATGGCTACACCTTC
>TRBJ2-7|few|15|.|TRBV6-1
CASRRLVFSSYEQYF
TGTGCCAGCAGGCGACTTGTCTTCAGCTCCTACGAGCAGTACTTC
>TRBJ2-7|few|13|.|TRBV6-2/TRBV6-3
CASSPRGQREQYF
TGTGCCAGCAGTCCCCGTGGCCAGCGGGAGCAGTACTTC
>TRBJ1-2|once|15|.|TRBV12-3/TRBV12-4
CASRSDLGQHYGYTF
TGTGCCAGCAGATCGGACCTCGGACAGCACTATGGCTACACCTTC
>TRBJ1-1|.|13|.|TRBV11-2
CASTVIRGSEAFF
TGTGCCAGCACCGTGATACGGGGCTCTGAAGCTTTCTTT
>TRBJ1-1|.|16|.|TRBV10-3
CAISESGKGLGTEAFF
TGTGCCATCAGTGAGTCGGGGAAGGGTCTAGGTACTGAAGCTTTCTTT